This T cell receptor beta chain derives from a study of PD-1 and CTLA-4 blockade in melanoma. Sequencing used immunoSEQ multiplex PCR; TCRdb keeps in-frame clones, though not all of them. The repertoire holds some 30,000 clones, with about nine tenths as singletons. Germline V gives CDR1 MNHEY, CDR2 SMNVEV (reference sequence). This CDR3 comprises 15 residues. Between the trimmed V and J ends, which lost 1 base and 5 bases, there was a span of 14 bases. This TCR came from a human donor with melanoma. V usage is TRBV27 and J usage is TRBJ2-5; D may correspond to TRBD1 or TRBD2 (5 bases each). The source material was CD8+ T cells from peripheral blood, sampled from a patient given anti-PD-1 treatment. The DNA of the CDR3 is TGTGCCAGCAGTTTATACAGCGAGGGGTGGGAGACCCAGTACTTC. It translates to CASSLYSEGWETQYF.